Following are 8 T cell receptor beta chains from one sample sequenced in a study of blood T cell repertoires in COVID-19. Assay: immunoSEQ multiplex PCR; the TCRdb copy retains only in-frame clones and omits some. The table has approximately 190,000 clones, 80% to 90% seen once; the top ten hold roughly 14%. Specimen: peripheral blood. These receptors all stem from a man aged 25 to 40 with active or convalescent COVID-19.

The genes are TRBV6-5 and TRBJ1-2; possible D gene TRBD1, 6 bases. V gave up 6 bases and J gave up 4 bases, with 18 bases separating them. The germline V gene encodes CDR1 MNHEY and CDR2 SVGAGI. This CDR3 has 15 residues. The CDR3 DNA sequence: TGTGCCAGCAGGCATCCTGAGGGCAGGGGCTATGGCTACACCTTC. The encoded protein is CASRHPEGRGYGYTF.

The rearrangement uses TRBV25-1 and TRBJ1-1, with TRBD1 identical over 10 bases. Germline lookup yields CDR1 MGHDK and CDR2 SYGVNS. Trimming cost V 10 bases and J 2 bases; bases outside gene matches: 4. The CDR3 contains 13 residues. CDR3: CATRDRGNTEAFF. In DNA, the CDR3 is TGTGCCACCAGGGACAGGGGTAACACTGAAGCTTTCTTT.

The chain is built from TRBV28 and TRBJ1-4, with D possibly TRBD1 on 5 matching bases. The CDR3 spans 15 residues. Germline V gene lookup returns CDR1 MDHEN and CDR2 SYDVKM. Trimming stripped 5 bases from V and 8 bases from J, with 18 bases between. The CDR3 DNA follows: TGTGCCAGCAGTACTCCGGGGAGGGACGGAGAAAAACTGTTTTTT. Translated: CASSTPGRDGEKLFF.

This clone was seen only once. The rearrangement joins TRBV10-2 to TRBJ2-1; 11 nucleotides line up with TRBD2. This CDR3 spans 12 amino acids. V dropped 8 bases and J dropped 15; count of bases not matched to a gene: 9. Germline values: CDR1 WSHSY, CDR2 SAAADI. The CDR3 reads CASGSSGREGFF. In nucleotides, the CDR3 is TGCGCCAGCGGCAGTAGCGGGAGGGAAGGGTTCTTC.

This chain links TRBV12-3 or TRBV12-4 with TRBJ1-2; TRBD1 is a possible D gene (5 bases). CDR3 length equals 13 residues. V was pared by 2 bases and J by 2 bases, with 6 bases between. The CDR3 nucleotides read TGTGCCAGCAGTTTAAAGGGGAACTATGGCTACACCTTC. Its protein product is CASSLKGNYGYTF.

The chain links TRBV3-1 (or the pseudogene TRBV3-2) to TRBJ1-5, with 7 bases aligning to TRBD1. This CDR3 spans 15 amino acids. Trimming at V came to 4 bases and at J to 4 bases, leaving 7 bases not matched to a gene. Germline V gene data show CDR1 as LGHDT and CDR2 as YNNKEL (reference sequence). The CDR3, as DNA: TGTGCCAGCAGCCCCGGGGACAGAGGGAATCAGCCCCAGCATTTT. Protein: CASSPGDRGNQPQHF.

This chain uses TRBV5-4 with TRBJ2-7, with D tentatively TRBD2 (6 bases). Deletions cut 3 bases from V and 3 bases from J, with 16 bases between. Germline CDR1 SGHNT, CDR2 YYREEE (reference sequence). The CDR3 runs 15 residues. The CDR3 nucleotides are TGTGCCAGCAGCTGGGGTTATGGGGGGAACTACGAGCAGTACGTC. Amino acid sequence: CASSWGYGGNYEQYV.

This chain links TRBV7-8 with TRBJ1-4, with D perhaps matching TRBD1 (5 bases). Germline assignment: CDR1 SGHVS and CDR2 FQNEAQ. Trimming left V 5 bases short and J 3 bases short, with 13 bases between. The CDR3 totals 15 residues. The CDR3 sequence: CASSLGYRPNEKLFF. The CDR3 nucleotides are TGTGCCAGCAGCCTAGGGTACAGGCCTAATGAAAAACTGTTTTTT.